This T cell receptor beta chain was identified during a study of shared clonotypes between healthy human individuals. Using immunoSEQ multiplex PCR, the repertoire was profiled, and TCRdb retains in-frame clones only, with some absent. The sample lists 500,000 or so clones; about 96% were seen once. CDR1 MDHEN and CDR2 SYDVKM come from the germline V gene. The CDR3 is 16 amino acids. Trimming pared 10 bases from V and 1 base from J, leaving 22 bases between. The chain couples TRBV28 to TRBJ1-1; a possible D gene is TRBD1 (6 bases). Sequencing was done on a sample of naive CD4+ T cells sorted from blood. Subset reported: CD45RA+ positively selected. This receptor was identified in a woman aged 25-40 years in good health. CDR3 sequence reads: CANLRGRGTSNTEAFF. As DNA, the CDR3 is TGTGCCAACCTTCGGGGAAGGGGGACCTCGAACACTGAAGCTTTCTTT.